This T cell receptor beta chain comes out of a study of T cells in Graves' hyperthyroidism and ophthalmopathy. Ophthalmopathy cases scored 3 or more on the Clinical Activity Score and 4 or more on NOSPECS grade, with duration below 3 months. Exclusion of patients followed from uncontrolled infection, other autoimmune disease, pregnancy or lactation. RNA transcripts gave rise to amplified TCR beta CDR3 regions. The HTBI set primed first-round TCR CDR3 RT-PCR. MiXCR, applied by TCRdb to the multiplex PCR reads, yields one record per CDR3 protein. The sample yields a few hundred thousand distinct CDR3 sequences, about 15% seen once. V was cut by 10 bases and J by 0 bases, with 13 bases left in between. This CDR3 comprises 14 residues. Germline V gives CDR1 MNHEY, CDR2 SVGEGT.

Input material: blood. This receptor was obtained from a young woman with Graves' ophthalmopathy. J is TRBJ2-1 and V is TRBV6-2 or TRBV6-3; tentative D call: TRBD2 (7 bases). CDR3 nucleotides: TGTGCCACCAGGAGGGGGGGCTCCTACAATGAGCAGTTCTTC. Encoded protein: CATRRGGSYNEQFF.